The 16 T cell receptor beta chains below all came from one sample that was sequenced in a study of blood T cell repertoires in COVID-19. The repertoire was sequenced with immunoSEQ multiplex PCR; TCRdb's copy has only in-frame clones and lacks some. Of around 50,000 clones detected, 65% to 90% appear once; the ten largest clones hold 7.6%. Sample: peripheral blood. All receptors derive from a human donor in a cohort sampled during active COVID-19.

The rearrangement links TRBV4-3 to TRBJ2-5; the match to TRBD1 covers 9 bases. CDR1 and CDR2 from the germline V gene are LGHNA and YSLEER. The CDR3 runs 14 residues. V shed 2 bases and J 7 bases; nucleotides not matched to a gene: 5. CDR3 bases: TGCGCCAGCAGCCAAAATCGACAGGGGGGGACCCAGTACTTC. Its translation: CASSQNRQGGTQYF.

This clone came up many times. CDR3: CASSLAGNEQFF. The CDR3 bases are TGCGCCAGCAGCTTGGCCGGCAATGAGCAGTTCTTC. This chain links TRBV5-1 with TRBJ2-1, with D unclear. The germline V and J ends were trimmed by 0 bases and 6 bases, with 4 bases remaining between them. The CDR3 loop spans 12 amino acids. Germline assignment: CDR1 SGHRS and CDR2 YFSETQ.

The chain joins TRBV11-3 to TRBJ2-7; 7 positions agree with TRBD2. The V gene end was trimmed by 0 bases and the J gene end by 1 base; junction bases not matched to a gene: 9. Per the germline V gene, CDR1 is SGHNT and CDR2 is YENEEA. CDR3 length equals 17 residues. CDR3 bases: TGTGCCAGCAGCTTAGATCAACGAACTAGCGTTTCCTACGAGCAGTACTTC. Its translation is CASSLDQRTSVSYEQYF.

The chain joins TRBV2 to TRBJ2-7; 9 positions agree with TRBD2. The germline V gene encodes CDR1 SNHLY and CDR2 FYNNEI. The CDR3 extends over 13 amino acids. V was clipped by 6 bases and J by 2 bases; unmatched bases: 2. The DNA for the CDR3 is TGTGCCAGCAGGCTAGCGGGGCCCTACGAGCAGTACTTC. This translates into CASRLAGPYEQYF.

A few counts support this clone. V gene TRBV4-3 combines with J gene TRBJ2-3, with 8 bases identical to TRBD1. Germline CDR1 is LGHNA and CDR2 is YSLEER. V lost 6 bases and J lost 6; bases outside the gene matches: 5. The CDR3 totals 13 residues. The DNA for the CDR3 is TGCGCCAGCAGGGCCACAGGGGGGGATACGCAGTATTTT. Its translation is CASRATGGDTQYF.

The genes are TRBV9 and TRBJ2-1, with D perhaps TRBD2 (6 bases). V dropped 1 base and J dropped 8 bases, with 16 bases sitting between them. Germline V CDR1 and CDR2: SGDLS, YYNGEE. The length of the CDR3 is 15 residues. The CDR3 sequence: CASSVLGSGKYEQFF. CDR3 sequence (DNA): TGTGCCAGCAGCGTACTCGGGAGCGGAAAGTATGAGCAGTTCTTC. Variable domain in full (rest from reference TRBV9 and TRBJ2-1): DSGVTQTPKHLITATGQRVTLRCSPRSGDLSVYWYQQSLDQGLQFLIQYYNGEERAKGNILERFSAQQFPDLHSELNLSSLELGDSALYFCASSVLGSGKYEQFFGPGTRLTVL.

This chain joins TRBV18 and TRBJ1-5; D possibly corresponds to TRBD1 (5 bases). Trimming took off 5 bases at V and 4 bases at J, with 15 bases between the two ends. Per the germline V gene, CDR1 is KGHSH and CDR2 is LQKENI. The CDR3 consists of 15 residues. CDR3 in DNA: TGTGCCAGCTCATCCGACAGTCCTGGGAATCAGCCCCAGCATTTT. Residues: CASSSDSPGNQPQHF.

CDR3 in amino acids: CASSDPGAGEGRKQYF. The CDR3 coding sequence is TGTGCCAGCAGTGACCCGGGCGCAGGGGAGGGCCGAAAGCAGTACTTC. J is TRBJ2-7 and V is TRBV6-2 or TRBV6-3; D is possibly TRBD2 (7 bases). V lost 5 bases and J lost 8, with 25 bases in between. Germline lookup yields CDR1 MNHEY and CDR2 SVGEGT. This CDR3 has 16 amino acids.

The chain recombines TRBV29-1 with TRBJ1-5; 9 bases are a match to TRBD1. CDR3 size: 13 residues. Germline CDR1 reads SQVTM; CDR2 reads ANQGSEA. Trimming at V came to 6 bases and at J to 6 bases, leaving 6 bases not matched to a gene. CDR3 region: CSVLQGAGQPQHF. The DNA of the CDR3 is TGCAGCGTCCTACAGGGGGCCGGTCAGCCCCAGCATTTT. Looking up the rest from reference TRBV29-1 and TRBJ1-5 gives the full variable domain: SAVISQKPSRDICQRGTSLTIQCQVDSQVTMMFWYRQQPGQSLTLIATANQGSEATYESGFVIDKFPISRPNLTFSTLTVSNMSPEDSSIYLCSVLQGAGQPQHFGDGTRLSIL.

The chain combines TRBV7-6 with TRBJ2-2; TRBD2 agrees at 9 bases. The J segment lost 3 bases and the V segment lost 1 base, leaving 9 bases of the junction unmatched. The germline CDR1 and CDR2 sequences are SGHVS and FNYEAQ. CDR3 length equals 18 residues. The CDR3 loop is CASSLGAAGGPDTGELFF. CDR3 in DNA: TGTGCCAGCAGCTTAGGGGCGGCGGGAGGGCCGGACACCGGGGAGCTGTTTTTT.

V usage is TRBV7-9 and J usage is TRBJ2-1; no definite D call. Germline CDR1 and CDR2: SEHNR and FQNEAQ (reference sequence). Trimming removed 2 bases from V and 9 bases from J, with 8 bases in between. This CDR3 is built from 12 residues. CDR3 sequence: CASSLSFSEQFF. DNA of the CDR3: TGTGCCAGCAGCTTAAGTTTCAGTGAGCAGTTCTTC.

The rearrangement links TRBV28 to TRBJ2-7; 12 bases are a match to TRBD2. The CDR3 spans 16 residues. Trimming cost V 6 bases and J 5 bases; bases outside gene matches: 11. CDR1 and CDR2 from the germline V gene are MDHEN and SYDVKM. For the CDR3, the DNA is TGTGCCAGCAGCCAAGGGCGGACTAGCGGGAAGGACGAGCAGTACTTC. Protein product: CASSQGRTSGKDEQYF. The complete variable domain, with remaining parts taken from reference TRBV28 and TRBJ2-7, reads DVKVTQSSRYLVKRTGEKVFLECVQDMDHENMFWYRQDPGLGLRLIYFSYDVKMKEKGDIPEGYSVSREKKERFSLILESASTNQTSMYLCASSQGRTSGKDEQYFGPGTRLTVT.

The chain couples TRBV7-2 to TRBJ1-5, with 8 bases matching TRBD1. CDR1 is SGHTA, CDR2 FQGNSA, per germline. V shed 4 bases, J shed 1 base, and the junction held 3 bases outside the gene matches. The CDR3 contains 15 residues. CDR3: CASSYRTGSNQPQHF. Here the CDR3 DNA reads TGTGCCAGCAGCTACCGGACAGGGAGCAATCAGCCCCAGCATTTT.

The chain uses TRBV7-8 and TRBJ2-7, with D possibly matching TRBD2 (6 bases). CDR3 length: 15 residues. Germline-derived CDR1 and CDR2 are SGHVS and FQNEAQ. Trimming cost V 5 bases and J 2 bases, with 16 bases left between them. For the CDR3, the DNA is TGTGCCAGCAGCCTCCGCGGGACTCTTACCTACGAGCAGTACTTC. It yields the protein CASSLRGTLTYEQYF. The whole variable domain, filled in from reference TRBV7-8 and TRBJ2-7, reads GAGVSQSPRYKVAKRGQDVALRCDPISGHVSLFWYQQALGQGPEFLTYFQNEAQLDKSGLPSDRFFAERPEGSVSTLKIQRTQQEDSAVYLCASSLRGTLTYEQYFGPGTRLTVT.

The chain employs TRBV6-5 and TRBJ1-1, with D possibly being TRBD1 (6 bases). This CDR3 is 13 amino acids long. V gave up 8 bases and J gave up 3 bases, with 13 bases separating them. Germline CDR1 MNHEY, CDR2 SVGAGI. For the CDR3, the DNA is TGTGCCAGCCGACAGGCCCCTTACACTGAAGCTTTCTTT. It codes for CASRQAPYTEAFF.

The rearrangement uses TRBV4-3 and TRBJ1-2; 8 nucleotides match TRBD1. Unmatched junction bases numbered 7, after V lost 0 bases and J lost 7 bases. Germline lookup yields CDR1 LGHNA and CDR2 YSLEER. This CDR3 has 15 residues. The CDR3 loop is CASSQDSRGLGGYTF. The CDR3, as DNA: TGCGCCAGCAGCCAAGATAGCAGGGGGCTTGGTGGCTACACCTTC.